The clone carrying this T cell receptor beta chain showed up just a few times. Its antigen is undetermined. This sample is drawn from a study of T cell repertoires in cytomegalovirus infection. Study context: Carrying CMV and the relevant HLA type showed in public TCR beta signatures.

From the reads, TCRdb called clonotypes with MiXCR, one entry per CDR3 protein. The table includes 400,000 or so distinct CDR3 sequences, about 33% detected once. General study results and limits: Across the ex vivo response, the dominant clonotypes were HLA-C-restricted CMV-specific TCR beta clonotypes.

The CDR3 consists of 14 residues. The V gene lost 2 bases and the J gene lost 3 bases, with 11 bases spanning the gap. Germline CDR1 is MNHNS and CDR2 is SASEGT. V usage is TRBV6-1 and J usage is TRBJ2-7; tentatively, D is TRBD2 (6 bases). The sequence was collected from a human donor in good health (CMV status not recorded). Some clones in this sample may be carry-over from other donors' samples. What was sequenced was PBMCs. DNA of the CDR3: TGTGCCAGCAGTGAAAGGCAGGGAGGCTACGAGCAGTACTTC. This translates into CASSERQGGYEQYF.